This T cell receptor beta chain was identified in a study of neoadjuvant anti-PD-1 for oral cavity cancer. Study information: Around day 43, patients without progression received a fourth nivolumab dose before surgery. Overall study results and limits: Non-responders to neoadjuvant nivolumab had significantly more clonal PBMC T cells than responders.

Stage II-IVA oral cavity squamous cell carcinoma was new and untreated by systemic or radiation therapy. Analysis of PBMCs was direct, with no culture step. Generated by immunoSEQ multiplex PCR, the TCRdb table keeps only in-frame clones and is missing some. In the table there are 30,000 to 35,000 clones, just under 90% of which are singletons. Losses at the gene ends were 1 base for V and 3 bases for J; bases not matched to a gene: 5. The CDR3 spans 16 residues. CDR1 and CDR2 from the germline V gene are LNHDA and SQIVND (reference sequence). This clone was seen only once. Its antigen is as yet unknown.

The sample consisted of PBMCs, taken before nivolumab (anti-PD-1) treatment. The rearrangement uses TRBV19 and TRBJ1-4; 7 positions agree with TRBD1. The origin of this receptor is a person between 40 and 85 years old with oral cavity squamous cell carcinoma. The CDR3 DNA reads TGTGCCAGTAGTATAGCTAGGGGACAGTCTAATGAAAAACTGTTTTTT. It encodes CASSIARGQSNEKLFF.